The TCR beta chain under discussion was sequenced for a study of T cell changes during pregnancy in multiple sclerosis (dated by TCRdb to between 2017 and 2020). For context, the study as a whole: The study looked at changes in the T cell repertoire across pregnancy in women with multiple sclerosis.

Concerning this clone itself: Its recognized antigen is unknown. There are no base qualities to consult, and no much larger clone falls within one base.

Library construction relied on the immunoSEQ multiplex PCR assay. Not all clones reach the TCRdb copy of this immuneACCESS table, which keeps in-frame sequences only. Checked studies attribute under half of the gap to unresolved V genes and leave the rest unexplained. Across this sample there are approximately 70,000 clones, with approximately 88% seen only once. Around 0.96% of the sample is held by the ten biggest clonotypes. The CDR3 measures 9 amino acids from cysteine to phenylalanine. The kept DNA is CDR3 alone, 27 bases in frame from the first base. The sequenced sample was peripheral blood, obtained in the first trimester of pregnancy. This chain joins TRBV21-1 to TRBJ2-7; the table assigns TRBD2, which was not confirmed against the DNA. TRBV21-1 is classified as a pseudogene. This TCR came from a female donor in good health, enrolled as a control in a pregnancy study. The bases read TGTGCCAGCAGCAACCTCGAGTACTTC. Its protein reads: CASSNLEYF.